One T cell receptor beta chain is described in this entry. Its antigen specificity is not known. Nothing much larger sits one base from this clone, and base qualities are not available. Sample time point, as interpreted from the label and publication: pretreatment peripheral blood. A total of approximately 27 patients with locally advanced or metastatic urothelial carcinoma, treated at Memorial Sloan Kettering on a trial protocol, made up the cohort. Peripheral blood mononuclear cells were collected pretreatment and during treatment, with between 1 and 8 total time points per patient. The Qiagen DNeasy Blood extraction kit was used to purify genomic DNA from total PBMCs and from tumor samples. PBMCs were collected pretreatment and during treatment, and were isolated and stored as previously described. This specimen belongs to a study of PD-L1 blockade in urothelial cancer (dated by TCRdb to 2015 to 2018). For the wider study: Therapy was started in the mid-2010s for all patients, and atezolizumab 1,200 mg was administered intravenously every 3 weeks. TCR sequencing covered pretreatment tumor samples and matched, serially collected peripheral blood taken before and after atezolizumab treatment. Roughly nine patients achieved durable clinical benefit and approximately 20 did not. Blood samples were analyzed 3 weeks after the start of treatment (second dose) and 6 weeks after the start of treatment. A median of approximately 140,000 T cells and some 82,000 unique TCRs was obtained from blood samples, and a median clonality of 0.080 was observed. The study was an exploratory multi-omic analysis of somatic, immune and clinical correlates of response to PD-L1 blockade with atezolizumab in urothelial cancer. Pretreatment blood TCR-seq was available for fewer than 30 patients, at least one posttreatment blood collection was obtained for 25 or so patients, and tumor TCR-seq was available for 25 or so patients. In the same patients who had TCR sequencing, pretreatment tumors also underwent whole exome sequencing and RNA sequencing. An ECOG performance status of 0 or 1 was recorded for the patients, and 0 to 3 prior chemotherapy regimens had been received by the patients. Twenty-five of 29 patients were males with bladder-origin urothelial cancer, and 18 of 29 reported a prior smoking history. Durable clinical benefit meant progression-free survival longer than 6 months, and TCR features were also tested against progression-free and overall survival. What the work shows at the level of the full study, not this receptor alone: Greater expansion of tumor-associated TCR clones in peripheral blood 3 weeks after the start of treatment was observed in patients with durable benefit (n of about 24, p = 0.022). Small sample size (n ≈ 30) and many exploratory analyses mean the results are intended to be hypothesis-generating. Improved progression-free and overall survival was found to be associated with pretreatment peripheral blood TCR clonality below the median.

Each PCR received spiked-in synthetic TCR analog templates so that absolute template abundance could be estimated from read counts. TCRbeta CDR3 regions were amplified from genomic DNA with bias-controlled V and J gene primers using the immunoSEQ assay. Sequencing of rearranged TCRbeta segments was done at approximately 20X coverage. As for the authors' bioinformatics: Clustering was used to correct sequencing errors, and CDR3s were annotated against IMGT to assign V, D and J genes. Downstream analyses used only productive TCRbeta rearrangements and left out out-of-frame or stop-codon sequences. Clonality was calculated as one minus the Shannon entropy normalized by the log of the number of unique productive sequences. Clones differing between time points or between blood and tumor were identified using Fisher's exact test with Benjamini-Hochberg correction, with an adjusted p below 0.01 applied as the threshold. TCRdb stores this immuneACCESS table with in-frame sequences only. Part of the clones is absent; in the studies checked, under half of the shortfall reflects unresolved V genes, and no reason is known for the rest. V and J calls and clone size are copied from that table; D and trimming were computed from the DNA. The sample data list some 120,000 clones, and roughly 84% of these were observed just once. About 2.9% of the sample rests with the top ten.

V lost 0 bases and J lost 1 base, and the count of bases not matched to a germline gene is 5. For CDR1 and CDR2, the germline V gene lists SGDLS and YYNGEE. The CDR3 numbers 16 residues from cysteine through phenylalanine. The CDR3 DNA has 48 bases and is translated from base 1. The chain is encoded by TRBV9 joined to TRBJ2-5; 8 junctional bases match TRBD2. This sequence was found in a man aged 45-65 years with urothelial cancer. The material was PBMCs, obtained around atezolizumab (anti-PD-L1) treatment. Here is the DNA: TGTGCCAGCAGCGTAGGAGTTAGCGGGGTCCAAGAGACCCAGTACTTC. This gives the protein CASSVGVSGVQETQYF.